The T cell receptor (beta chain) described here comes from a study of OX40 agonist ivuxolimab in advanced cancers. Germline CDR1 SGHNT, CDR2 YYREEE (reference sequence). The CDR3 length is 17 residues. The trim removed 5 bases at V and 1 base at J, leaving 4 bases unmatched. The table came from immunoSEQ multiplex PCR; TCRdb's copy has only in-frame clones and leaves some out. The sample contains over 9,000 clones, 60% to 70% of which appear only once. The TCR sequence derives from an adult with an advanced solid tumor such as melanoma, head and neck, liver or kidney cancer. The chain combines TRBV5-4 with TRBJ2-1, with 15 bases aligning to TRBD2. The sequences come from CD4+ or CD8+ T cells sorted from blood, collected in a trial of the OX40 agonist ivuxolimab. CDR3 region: CASRTGLAGGSYNEQFF. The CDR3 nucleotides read TGTGCCAGCAGAACGGGACTAGCGGGAGGTTCCTACAATGAGCAGTTCTTC.